The T cell receptor (beta chain) under discussion was sequenced for a study of lymphopenia after photon versus proton radiotherapy (dated 2019 in TCRdb). For the study in its entirety: The study compared the immunological effects of photon versus proton radiation therapy in patients with gastrointestinal tumors who developed high-grade lymphopenia. The cohort included about 18 patients with gastrointestinal tumors who developed lymphopenia after receiving either photon or proton therapy. The study aimed to characterize how the two radiation modalities differ in their impact on the immune system. What the research found in general, with its limitations: During treatment, patients who received photon therapy lost naive T cells and TCR diversity and gained effector/memory populations, whereas patients who received proton therapy remained relatively stable. Across the cohort, an inverse correlation was found between a larger post-nadir drop in TCR diversity and overall survival time among patients who died. Once the lymphocyte count had reached its nadir, the repertoires of photon-treated patients showed oligoclonal expansion, particularly of CD8+ Temra cells, and this expansion drove the decline in diversity. The survival association was assessed only in patients who died, and better survival with proton therapy was presented by the authors as a possibility rather than a demonstrated result.

Receptors were amplified or captured by the immunoSEQ multiplex PCR assay. T cell repertoires were profiled with deep sequencing of rearranged TCR beta loci together with multiparametric flow cytometry. This immuneACCESS table, as held by TCRdb, lists in-frame sequences with V and J called but not all clones. Of the missing ones, under half trace to an unresolved V gene in checked studies; the others have no known cause. The table for this sample lists 37,000 or so clones; around 85% of them were counted only once. The biggest ten clones account for around 2.7% of the sample. Details on this clone: Its antigen remains undetermined. No base qualities exist here, and no much larger clone lies one base off it.

The sequence came from a man aged 50-59 years with gastric cancer. Source: peripheral blood, taken from a patient treated with photon-based radiotherapy.

The CDR3 reads CASTPLGENIQYF. The sequence in DNA is TGTGCCAGTACACCCCTTGGTGAAAACATTCAGTACTTC. The rearranged segments are TRBV19 and TRBJ2-4; the D gene identity is not certain. The CDR3 contains 13 residues, cysteine and phenylalanine counted. Only the CDR3 DNA stays, 39 bases, in frame from base 1. From a lookup of the germline V gene (reference sequence), CDR1 and CDR2 are LNHDA and SQIVND. V is pared back by 7 bases and J by 5 bases, with 12 bases lying between the germline termini. When the CDR3 is completed using the reference TRBV19 and TRBJ2-4 genes on either side, the full variable domain is DGGITQSPKYLFRKEGQNVTLSCEQNLNHDAMYWYRQDPGQGLRLIYYSQIVNDFQKGDIAEGYSVSREKKESFPLTVTSAQKNPTAFYLCASTPLGENIQYFGAGTRLSVL.